This T cell receptor (beta chain) was identified during a study of identical twins. General observations from the study: Reduced insertions were recorded for abundant cord blood beta clonotypes, with no such pattern in memory repertoires. Low generation-probability sequences were in excess among twin-shared out-of-frame alpha sequences.

About this clonotype: Its antigen is currently unknown.

A universal primer binding site was introduced by template switching. The final cDNA contained unique molecular identifiers. TCRdb reprocessed the 5' RACE reads with MiXCR, giving one entry per CDR3 protein. Counted here are 1.5 million to 2 million distinct CDR3 sequences, about 32% occurring once; the ten biggest clones make up 0.27%. The CDR3 runs 13 residues. The ends were cut back, 6 bases at V and 2 bases at J, with 12 bases in the middle. Germline V lookup: CDR1 SGHRS, CDR2 YFSETQ. V is TRBV5-1 and J is TRBJ2-7; D is possibly TRBD2 (5 bases). What was sequenced was cord blood. This TCR was sampled from a newborn girl in good health. The CDR3 DNA reads TGCGCCAGCAACTTAAGCGGAACCTACGAGCAGTACTTC. It is translated as CASNLSGTYEQYF.